These T cell receptor beta chains were read from a single sample in a study of human T cells and chemical hapten exposure. TCRdb fed the RACE reads into MiXCR, producing one record per CDR3 protein. This table holds some 80,000 distinct CDR3 sequences, over 8.5% found once. Sequenced material: whole blood, taken in connection with sensitization to the hapten diphenylcyclopropenone (DPC). These receptor sequences come from a woman aged 45-59 years with alopecia areata. Some clones in this sample may be carry-over from other donors' samples. CDR3s include the opening cysteine and the closing phenylalanine or tryptophan. The D gene is left open where the match is weak. Some rows mark clone size as missing; the rest say once, few, many or name a class of expanded clone.

>TRBJ2-2|NA|few|15|TRBV30
TGTGCCTGGACTCCGGGACACACGCGTGCCGGGGAGCTGTTTTTT
CAWTPGHTRAGELFF
>TRBJ2-1|TRBD1|many|16|TRBV5-8
TGTGCCAGCAGCTCCTTTCGTGGGGGACAGGTCAATGAGCAGTTCTTC
CASSSFRGGQVNEQFF
>TRBJ2-7|TRBD1|few|13|TRBV20-1
TGCAGTGCCCCCCCAGGGGGTGGGTACGAGCAGTACTTC
CSAPPGGGYEQYF
>TRBJ2-5|NA|NA|15|TRBV4-2
TGTGCCAGCAGCCAAGGCGCCGAGTCCCCGATGACCCAGTACTTC
CASSQGAESPMTQYF
>TRBJ1-2|NA|many|14|TRBV9
TGTGCCAGCAGCGTAGATTTAGGGATTTATGGCTACACCTTC
CASSVDLGIYGYTF
>TRBJ2-3|TRBD1|many|17|TRBV7-6
TGTGCCAGCAGCTTAGGCCCGGGACAGGGGCACACAGATACGCAGTATTTT
CASSLGPGQGHTDTQYF
>TRBJ2-2|TRBD1|NA|16|TRBV27
TGTGCCAGCAGTGTAGGGGACAGGGGCGACACCGGGGAGCTGTTTTTT
CASSVGDRGDTGELFF
>TRBJ2-3|NA|many|15|TRBV29-1
TGCAGCGTTGAAGTTGGAGGGTACAGCACAGATACGCAGTATTTT
CSVEVGGYSTDTQYF
>TRBJ1-1|NA|many|13|TRBV7-3
TGTGCCAGCAGCTCGACAGGGAACACTGAAGCTTTCTTT
CASSSTGNTEAFF
>TRBJ2-2|NA|NA|15|TRBV7-6
TGTGCCAGCAGCCCGGTGGCAGGTGCCACCGGGGAGCTGTTTTTT
CASSPVAGATGELFF
>TRBJ2-1|NA|many|15|TRBV27
TGTGCCAGCAGTCTAACAGGGCCTCACTACAATGAGCAGTTCTTC
CASSLTGPHYNEQFF
>TRBJ1-2|NA|few|16|TRBV7-2
TGTGCCAGCAGCCAAACGGGGGCAGAAGCTAACTATGGCTACACCTTC
CASSQTGAEANYGYTF
>TRBJ1-1|NA|many|16|TRBV11-2
TGTGCCAGCAGCTTAGATCGCCCCAGGGGCGACACTGAAGCTTTCTTT
CASSLDRPRGDTEAFF
>TRBJ2-1|NA|NA|15|TRBV9
TGTGCCAGCAGCGGACGGACTTATCTGGGTAATGAGCAGTTCTTC
CASSGRTYLGNEQFF
>TRBJ2-2|NA|NA|13|TRBV7-8
TGTGCCAGCAGCCCCCTTCACACCGGGGAGCTGTTTTTT
CASSPLHTGELFF
>TRBJ1-1|NA|many|12|TRBV29-1
TGCAGCGTTGTAGAGAAGGTGACTGAAGCTTTCTTT
CSVVEKVTEAFF
>TRBJ2-1|NA|many|13|TRBV12-3/TRBV12-4
TGTGCCAGCAGTTTATCCACCAACAATGAGCAGTTCTTC
CASSLSTNNEQFF
>TRBJ2-3|TRBD2|NA|14|TRBV7-2
TGTGCCAGCAGCCAAGGACTAGCGTTGCATACGCAGTATTTT
CASSQGLALHTQYF
>TRBJ2-1|NA|many|16|TRBV18
TGTGCCAGCTCACTCCTCGTGGGTTCCTCCTACAATGAGCAGTTCTTC
CASSLLVGSSYNEQFF
>TRBJ1-1|NA|NA|14|TRBV2
TGTGCCAGCAGGGGTAGCGGGTCGGGGACTGAAGCTTTCTTT
CASRGSGSGTEAFF
>TRBJ1-2|TRBD1|many|15|TRBV7-2
TGTGCCACCCAACAAACCCAGGGGGTTTCCTATGGCTACACCTTC
CATQQTQGVSYGYTF
>TRBJ2-1|TRBD2|few|19|TRBV25-1
TGTGCCAGCAGTGGAGTCCCGGGACTAGCGGGGGGTGCCTACAATGAGCAGTTCTTC
CASSGVPGLAGGAYNEQFF